These 23 T cell receptor beta chains came from one sample sequenced in a study of shared clonotypes between healthy human individuals. CD45RO-negative cells were positively selected for CCR7, leaving out terminally differentiated effector memory CD45RA+ cells. Some clones are missing from TCRdb's copy, which holds only in-frame ones; the method was immunoSEQ multiplex PCR. This repertoire shows some 1,900,000 clones, about 95% found once; its top ten account for 0.9% to 1.5%. The sequencing sample was made of naive CD8+ T cells sorted from blood. These receptors originate from a man in his late teens or twenties in good health.

In this sample, this clone turned up once. The V call is TRBV4-1, the J call TRBJ2-3; 8 positions match TRBD2. CDR3 length: 19 amino acids. With 0 bases clipped from V and 4 bases from J, the junction kept 15 bases outside the gene matches. Germline V gene sequence: CDR1 MGHRA, CDR2 YSYEKL. The CDR3 DNA sequence: TGCGCCAGCAGCCAAGACCCCGGGGGGGACCCCCTGGGGCCAGATACGCAGTATTTT. It specifies CASSQDPGGDPLGPDTQYF.

The rearrangement uses TRBV29-1 and TRBJ2-3; no clear D. Trimming shortened V by 6 bases and J by 2 bases, and 12 bases separated the two germline ends. CDR3 length: 13 amino acids. CDR1 and CDR2 (germline): SQVTM, ANQGSEA. The CDR3: CSVQTANTDTQYF. The CDR3 DNA reads TGCAGCGTACAGACGGCAAACACAGATACGCAGTATTTT.

This chain uses TRBV30 with TRBJ1-2; no clear D. In germline, CDR1 is GTSNPN, CDR2 SVGIG (reference sequence). This CDR3 is built from 9 residues. The V end lost 8 bases, the J end lost 3 bases, and 4 bases lay between the germline ends. Here the CDR3 DNA reads TGTGCCGGAGACTATGGCTACACCTTC. Its translation: CAGDYGYTF.

The V call is TRBV7-6, the J call TRBJ1-1, with D possibly matching TRBD1 (6 bases). The CDR3 covers 18 residues. Looked up from germline, CDR1 is SGHVS and CDR2 is FNYEAQ. The germline V and J ends were trimmed by 1 base and 3 bases, with 21 bases remaining between them. Written as DNA, the CDR3 is TGTGCCAGCAGCTTAGGGTCCCCATCCGGACAGTCGGACACTGAAGCTTTCTTT. It is translated as CASSLGSPSGQSDTEAFF.

The genes are TRBV13 and TRBJ1-1, with D possibly TRBD1 on 6 matching bases. The CDR3 has 17 amino acids. Trimming took 8 bases from V and 0 from J, leaving 22 bases between them. Germline V gene lookup returns CDR1 PRHDT and CDR2 FYEKMQ (reference sequence). CDR3 protein: CASHSTGQGRMNTEAFF. CDR3 nucleotide sequence: TGTGCCAGCCATTCGACCGGGCAGGGGCGCATGAACACTGAAGCTTTCTTT.

V is TRBV5-6 and J is TRBJ2-7; 9 bases are shared with TRBD2. The CDR3 is 16 amino acids. V was pared by 3 bases and J by 2 bases, with 9 bases of the junction left unmatched. Per germline, CDR1 SGHDT and CDR2 YYEEEE. CDR3: CASSSEWTSDPYEQYF. CDR3 DNA: TGTGCCAGCAGCTCCGAATGGACTAGCGACCCCTACGAGCAGTACTTC. The full variable domain, rest sourced from reference TRBV5-6 and TRBJ2-7, is DAGVTQSPTHLIKTRGQQVTLRCSPKSGHDTVSWYQQALGQGPQFIFQYYEEEERQRGNFPDRFSGHQFPNYSSELNVNALLLGDSALYLCASSSEWTSDPYEQYFGPGTRLTVT.

The rearrangement joins TRBV7-2 to TRBJ2-1; D unresolved. Germline-derived CDR1 and CDR2 are SGHTA and FQGNSA. V lost 5 bases, J lost 6 bases, and 8 bases lay in between. This CDR3 is 12 amino acids long. CDR3 bases: TGTGCCAGCAGCCCGTTAGCCAATGAGCAGTTCTTC. It encodes CASSPLANEQFF.

This clone turned up a few times. The same CDR3 can be traced to other DNA sequences in this sample. The chain combines TRBV30 with TRBJ2-7; 9 positions agree with TRBD1. CDR1 is GTSNPN, CDR2 SVGIG, per germline (reference sequence). The V gene end was trimmed by 2 bases and the J gene end by 2 bases; junction bases not matched to a gene: 1. The CDR3 is 13 residues long. CDR3 bases: TGTGCCTGGAGTACAGGGGGCGCCTACGAGCAGTACTTC. Amino acid sequence: CAWSTGGAYEQYF.

The J gene is TRBJ2-7, the V gene TRBV28, with D maybe TRBD1 (5 bases). The CDR3 length is 12 residues. From germline, CDR1 is MDHEN and CDR2 SYDVKM. V gave up 8 bases and J gave up 7 bases, with 15 bases separating them. The DNA of the CDR3 is TGTGCCAGCCCCACAGGAACAGCAGAGCAGTACTTC. This encodes CASPTGTAEQYF.

In this sample, this clone turned up once. The chain carries TRBV5-1 and TRBJ2-3; TRBD2 is a possible D gene (6 bases). There are 18 residues in the CDR3. V was cut by 5 bases and J by 6 bases, with 28 bases left in between. Per the germline V gene, CDR1 is SGHRS and CDR2 is YFSETQ. CDR3 coding DNA: TGCGCCAGCAGGCCCCCACTTACCGGGAGCAAGGAGGTGGATACGCAGTATTTT. Translated, it gives CASRPPLTGSKEVDTQYF.

This clone appeared once. This rearrangement joins TRBV28 to TRBJ1-1, with D uncertain. Germline assignment: CDR1 MDHEN and CDR2 SYDVKM. The CDR3 loop spans 15 amino acids. The V gene lost 1 base and the J gene lost 3 bases, with 12 bases spanning the gap. The CDR3 reads CASSLYEGKDTEAFF. The CDR3, as DNA: TGTGCCAGCAGTTTATACGAGGGTAAGGACACTGAAGCTTTCTTT. Variable domain in full (rest from reference TRBV28 and TRBJ1-1): DVKVTQSSRYLVKRTGEKVFLECVQDMDHENMFWYRQDPGLGLRLIYFSYDVKMKEKGDIPEGYSVSREKKERFSLILESASTNQTSMYLCASSLYEGKDTEAFFGQGTRLTVV.

The J gene is TRBJ1-1, the V gene TRBV19, with 7 nucleotides matching TRBD1. The CDR3 totals 16 residues. CDR1 is LNHDA and CDR2 is SQIVND in the germline V gene (reference sequence). V shed 4 bases and J 0 bases; nucleotides not matched to a gene: 8. The chain's CDR3 is CASSTRPGGMNTEAFF. CDR3 DNA sequence: TGTGCCAGTAGTACCCGACCAGGGGGGATGAACACTGAAGCTTTCTTT.

This chain connects TRBV5-4 to TRBJ1-2; 11 bases are shared with TRBD1. Germline loops: CDR1 SGHNT, CDR2 YYREEE (reference sequence). Trimming at V came to 4 bases and at J to 5 bases, leaving 7 bases not matched to a gene. CDR3 length: 15 amino acids. CDR3 sequence reads: CASSPRTGGGYGYTF. For the CDR3, the DNA is TGTGCCAGCAGCCCCCGGACAGGGGGCGGTTATGGCTACACCTTC.

The rearrangement joins TRBV5-5 to TRBJ2-7, with TRBD1 identical over 8 bases. CDR3 length equals 16 residues. Germline loops: CDR1 SGHKS, CDR2 YYEKEE (reference sequence). J gave up 5 bases and V 1 base, and 11 bases lay outside the gene matches. This CDR3 reads CASSLFGPGGCDEQYF. As DNA, the CDR3 is TGTGCCAGCAGCTTGTTTGGGCCAGGGGGCTGCGACGAGCAGTACTTC.

V and J are TRBV27 and TRBJ1-2, with D possibly matching TRBD1 (5 bases). Germline V gene sequence: CDR1 MNHEY, CDR2 SMNVEV (reference sequence). V shed 6 bases and J shed 5 bases, with 22 bases lying between them. The CDR3 is 16 amino acids. The DNA for the CDR3 is TGTGCCAGCAGGGAATACTCCGGGACGGAGACATATGGCTACACCTTC. It translates to CASREYSGTETYGYTF.

V usage is TRBV27 and J usage is TRBJ2-7; TRBD2 is a possible D gene (6 bases). Between the trimmed V and J ends, which lost 6 bases and 6 bases, there was a span of 18 bases. The germline V gene encodes CDR1 MNHEY and CDR2 SMNVEV (reference sequence). This CDR3 region has 14 residues. The CDR3 loop is CASRFRGAGPEQYF. CDR3 DNA: TGTGCCAGCAGGTTTAGGGGAGCGGGCCCCGAGCAGTACTTC.

This chain uses TRBV27 with TRBJ1-5; D gene unclear. Germline-derived CDR1 and CDR2 are MNHEY and SMNVEV (reference sequence). V was shortened by 7 bases and J by 0 bases, with 10 bases between the two germline ends. The CDR3 has 14 residues. This CDR3 is CASNSLSSNQPQHF. The CDR3, as DNA: TGTGCCAGCAACTCCCTTTCTAGCAATCAGCCCCAGCATTTT.

With regard to this clone: Other DNA sequences in the sample encode the same CDR3. CDR3 in DNA: TGCGCCAGCAGCTTGGTTGCGGGGGAGCTGTTTTTT. It translates to CASSLVAGELFF. J is TRBJ2-2 and V is TRBV5-1, with unresolved D. Germline CDR1 SGHRS, CDR2 YFSETQ. V dropped 0 bases and J dropped 8 bases, with 5 bases sitting between them. The CDR3 has 12 residues.

Notes on this clone: This specimen includes other DNA sequences encoding the same CDR3. The chain links TRBV7-9 to TRBJ2-1; the D is unclear. The germline gives CDR1 SEHNR, CDR2 FQNEAQ (reference sequence). The CDR3 has 13 amino acids. The V gene lost 1 base and the J gene lost 1 base, with 2 bases spanning the gap. The CDR3 region is CASSLGSYNEQFF. The CDR3 DNA reads as TGTGCCAGCAGCTTAGGATCCTACAATGAGCAGTTCTTC.

CDR3 sequence reads: CASSAGTGLRGYTF. CDR3 DNA: TGTGCCAGCAGCGCAGGGACAGGGCTACGGGGCTACACCTTC. The chain recombines TRBV5-6 with TRBJ1-2; 9 nucleotides line up with TRBD1. Losses at the gene ends were 4 bases for V and 8 bases for J; bases not matched to a gene: 9. The CDR3 is 14 amino acids. The germline gives CDR1 SGHDT, CDR2 YYEEEE.

The chain has TRBV4-2 and TRBJ1-6; 7 bases align to TRBD1. The length of the CDR3 is 18 residues. Germline CDR1 LGHNA, CDR2 YNFKEQ. The ends lost 0 bases at V and 7 bases at J; junction bases unmatched: 12. CDR3 in amino acids: CASSQDFGTAGVNSPLHF. As DNA, the CDR3 is TGTGCCAGCAGCCAAGATTTTGGGACAGCCGGTGTAAATTCACCCCTCCACTTT.

This clone appeared once. The V call is TRBV2, the J call TRBJ2-7; TRBD2 agrees at 11 bases. Germline trimming cut 8 bases from V and 5 bases from J; bases unmatched to any gene: 8. The CDR3 loop spans 14 amino acids. CDR1 is SNHLY, CDR2 FYNNEI, per germline. The CDR3: CASHVAGGFHEQYF. The CDR3, as DNA: TGTGCCAGCCACGTAGCGGGGGGGTTTCACGAGCAGTACTTC.

This clone has just one count. The chain carries TRBV5-8 and TRBJ2-1; the D gene is possibly TRBD2 (6 bases). CDR3 length equals 15 residues. Germline V lookup: CDR1 SGHTS, CDR2 YDEGEE. With 1 base removed from V and 0 bases from J, the gap between germline ends came to 8 bases. The DNA for the CDR3 is TGTGCCAGCAGCTTGTACGGGAGCTCCTACAATGAGCAGTTCTTC. Its translation is CASSLYGSSYNEQFF.